This T cell receptor (beta chain) came from a study of cytomegalovirus exposure and HLA in healthy donors. Study-level background: It was reported in a later analysis that the 120 validation repertoires used the same platform as the roughly 670 first-cohort repertoires. General study points: The study put around 180 TCR beta chains on its list as cytomegalovirus-associated. In vitro data verified a few CMV-associated chains as specific for CMV antigens. Most TCR sequences were rare, but some public TCRs occurred in many donors.

V lost 3 bases and J lost 7, with 9 bases in between. This CDR3 region has 12 residues. The germline CDR1 and CDR2 sequences are LNHDA and SQIVND (reference sequence). The protocol was immunoSEQ multiplex PCR, while the TCRdb copy is restricted to in-frame clones and leaves out a portion. The repertoire holds about 73,000 clones, approximately 90% seen once, with 3% to 4% in the top ten. Notes on this clone: Its antigen remains unknown.

This receptor was identified in a woman aged 18 to 35 in good health and CMV-seropositive. The chain is built from TRBV19 and TRBJ1-2; D remains ambiguous. The specimen was PBMCs. CDR3 sequence (DNA): TGTGCCAGTAGTATGATTGAGGGTGGCTACACCTTC. Protein sequence: CASSMIEGGYTF. The complete variable domain, with remaining parts taken from reference TRBV19 and TRBJ1-2, reads DGGITQSPKYLFRKEGQNVTLSCEQNLNHDAMYWYRQDPGQGLRLIYYSQIVNDFQKGDIAEGYSVSREKKESFPLTVTSAQKNPTAFYLCASSMIEGGYTFGSGTRLTVV.